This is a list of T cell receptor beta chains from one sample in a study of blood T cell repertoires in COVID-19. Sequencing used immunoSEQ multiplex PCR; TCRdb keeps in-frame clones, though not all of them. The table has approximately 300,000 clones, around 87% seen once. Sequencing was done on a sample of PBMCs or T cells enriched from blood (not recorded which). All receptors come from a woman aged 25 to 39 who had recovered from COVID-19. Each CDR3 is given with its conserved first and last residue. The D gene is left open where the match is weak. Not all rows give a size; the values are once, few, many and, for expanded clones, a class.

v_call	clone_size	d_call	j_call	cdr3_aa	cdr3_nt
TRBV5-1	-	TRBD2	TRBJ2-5	CASSLGGTSGGKTQYF	TGCGCCAGCAGCTTGGGTGGGACTAGCGGGGGCAAGACCCAGTACTTC
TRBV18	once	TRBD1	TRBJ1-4	CASSPPGQGAEKLFF	TGTGCCAGCTCACCACCGGGACAGGGGGCGGAAAAACTGTTTTTT
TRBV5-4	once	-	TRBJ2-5	CASSLGLPETQYF	TGTGCCAGCAGCTTGGGTCTACCGGAGACCCAGTACTTC
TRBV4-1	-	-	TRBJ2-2	CASSRSPRLENPGELFF	TGCGCCAGCAGCCGATCCCCGAGACTAGAGAACCCCGGGGAGCTGTTTTTT
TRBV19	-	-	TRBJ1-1	CASTQKEQPRIFF	TGTGCCAGTACCCAAAAGGAGCAGCCTAGAATTTTCTTT
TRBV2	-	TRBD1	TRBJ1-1	CASLRDRDTEAFF	TGTGCCAGCCTCCGGGACAGGGACACTGAAGCTTTCTTT
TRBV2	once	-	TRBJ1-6	CASSSDSSYNSPLHF	TGTGCCAGCAGTTCCGACAGCTCCTATAATTCACCCCTCCACTTT
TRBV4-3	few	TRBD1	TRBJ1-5	CASSRENRGDVNQPQHF	TGCGCCAGCAGCCGAGAAAACAGGGGTGATGTTAATCAGCCCCAGCATTTT
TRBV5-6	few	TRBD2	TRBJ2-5	CASSLPKRGGPETQYF	TGTGCCAGCAGCTTGCCCAAGCGGGGGGGCCCGGAGACCCAGTACTTC
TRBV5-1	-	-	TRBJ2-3	CASSALGGSRTDTQYF	TGCGCCAGCAGTGCACTTGGGGGCAGCAGAACAGATACGCAGTATTTT
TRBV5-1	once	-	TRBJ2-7	CASSRGSYEQYF	TGCGCCAGCAGCCGCGGCTCCTACGAGCAGTACTTC